The rows below give T cell receptor beta chains drawn from one sample of a study of identical twins. Using its own MiXCR run on the 5' RACE reads, TCRdb lists one record per CDR3 protein. The sample carries hundreds of thousands of distinct CDR3 sequences, 5.5% to 6.5% recorded once. Sequenced sample: naive T cells sorted from blood. All receptors derive from a man younger than 35 in good health. CDR3s include the opening cysteine and the closing phenylalanine or tryptophan. Each record gives: D gene, V gene, J gene, clone size, CDR3 DNA, CDR3 protein. The D gene is left open where the match is weak. Clone sizes are given selectively: once, few, many, or a class where the clone is expanded.

D: .
V: TRBV27
J: TRBJ2-3
size: many
DNA: TGTGCCAGCAGTTTATGGGTAGGAGGCACAGATACGCAGTATTTT
CDR3: CASSLWVGGTDTQYF

D: .
V: TRBV5-5
J: TRBJ2-5
size: many
DNA: TGTGCCAGCAGGGGAGGGGGCGAAGAGACCCAGTACTTC
CDR3: CASRGGGEETQYF

D: .
V: TRBV4-3
J: TRBJ2-2
size: many
DNA: TGCGCCAGCAGCCAAGATTCCCTAGGTTCTATTCCCGGGGAGCTGTTTTTT
CDR3: CASSQDSLGSIPGELFF

D: .
V: TRBV6-5
J: TRBJ1-3
size: few
DNA: TGTGCCAGCAGTTGGGGACGGAACTCTGGAAACACCATATATTTT
CDR3: CASSWGRNSGNTIYF

D: TRBD2
V: TRBV27
J: TRBJ2-5
size: many
DNA: TGTGCCAGCAGTTTATCCGGGAGGGGAGAGACCCAGTACTTC
CDR3: CASSLSGRGETQYF

D: TRBD2
V: TRBV10-3
J: TRBJ2-1
size: many
DNA: TGTGCCATCAGGGTAGGTAGCGGGCTAAGCTCCTACAATGAGCAGTTCTTC
CDR3: CAIRVGSGLSSYNEQFF

D: TRBD1
V: TRBV11-2
J: TRBJ1-4
size: .
DNA: TGTGCCAGCAGCCGGACAGGATTTGCTAATGAAAAACTGTTTTTT
CDR3: CASSRTGFANEKLFF

D: TRBD1
V: TRBV5-8
J: TRBJ2-5
size: many
DNA: TGTGCCAGCAGCTTGGCACAATGGGGGACAGAACAAGAGACCCAGTACTTC
CDR3: CASSLAQWGTEQETQYF

D: .
V: TRBV11-2
J: TRBJ1-6
size: few
DNA: TGTGCCAGCAGCTTAAGTTCACTCGGGGGTTCACCCCTCCACTTT
CDR3: CASSLSSLGGSPLHF

D: TRBD2
V: TRBV24-1
J: TRBJ2-3
size: many
DNA: TGTGCCACCAGTGATTTGATTGTAGCGGGAGGTACAGATACGCAGTATTTT
CDR3: CATSDLIVAGGTDTQYF

D: TRBD2
V: TRBV7-9
J: TRBJ2-2
size: .
DNA: TGTGCCAGCAGTGTGGCGGGAGCGAACACCGGGGAGCTGTTTTTT
CDR3: CASSVAGANTGELFF

D: .
V: TRBV24-1
J: TRBJ2-5
size: many
DNA: TGTGCCACCAGTGATTTGCAGGGAGGCTGGGAGACCCAGTACTTC
CDR3: CATSDLQGGWETQYF

D: .
V: TRBV7-2
J: TRBJ2-3
size: many
DNA: TGTGCCAGCAGCTTAACGGGGGCAGATACGCAGTATTTT
CDR3: CASSLTGADTQYF

D: .
V: TRBV29-1
J: TRBJ2-1
size: many
DNA: TGCAGCGTTGACTCGGGACGCTCCCTCGGGGATGAGCAGTTCTTC
CDR3: CSVDSGRSLGDEQFF

D: TRBD2
V: TRBV12-3/TRBV12-4
J: TRBJ2-1
size: many
DNA: TGTGCCAGCAGCCCCGCGGGAGGGTATAACAATGAGCAGTTCTTC
CDR3: CASSPAGGYNNEQFF

D: .
V: TRBV6-1
J: TRBJ2-3
size: few
DNA: TGTGCCAGCAGGCTCATTAGCACAGATACGCAGTATTTT
CDR3: CASRLISTDTQYF

D: TRBD1
V: TRBV27
J: TRBJ2-5
size: many
DNA: TGTGCCAGCAGTCGGGACAGCCTCCGGGAGACCCAGTACTTC
CDR3: CASSRDSLRETQYF

D: TRBD2
V: TRBV20-1
J: TRBJ2-1
size: .
DNA: TGCAGTGCTAGAGACCCTAGCGGGACCTCTTACAATGAGCAGTTCTTC
CDR3: CSARDPSGTSYNEQFF

D: .
V: TRBV29-1
J: TRBJ2-1
size: .
DNA: TGCAGCGGTTTAGGGGCAGTGCATGAGCAGTTCTTC
CDR3: CSGLGAVHEQFF

D: .
V: TRBV4-1
J: TRBJ2-2
size: many
DNA: TGCGCCAGCAGCCAAGAGGGCAAGGAGCTGTTTTTT
CDR3: CASSQEGKELFF

D: .
V: TRBV7-6
J: TRBJ1-1
size: few
DNA: TGTGCCAGCAGCCAGATGAGAGGTGAGAACACTGAAGCTTTCTTT
CDR3: CASSQMRGENTEAFF

D: TRBD2
V: TRBV5-1
J: TRBJ2-2
size: .
DNA: TGCGCCAGCAGCTCTACTGCGGGAGGGGCCGGGGAGCTGTTTTTT
CDR3: CASSSTAGGAGELFF

D: TRBD1
V: TRBV30
J: TRBJ1-5
size: few
DNA: TGTGCCTGGAGAGGGGGCCAGGGCAATCAGCCCCAGCATTTT
CDR3: CAWRGGQGNQPQHF

D: .
V: TRBV7-2
J: TRBJ2-5
size: many
DNA: TGTGCCAGCAGCTTATCAGAGGGGACCCAGTACTTC
CDR3: CASSLSEGTQYF

D: .
V: TRBV28
J: TRBJ2-7
size: few
DNA: TGTGCCAGCGGATTACCGGGACCGGGAACCTACGAGCAGTACTTC
CDR3: CASGLPGPGTYEQYF

D: .
V: TRBV3-1
J: TRBJ1-3
size: few
DNA: TGTGCCAGCAGCCATACAGGAGCCTCTGGAAACACCATATATTTT
CDR3: CASSHTGASGNTIYF

D: .
V: TRBV30
J: TRBJ2-1
size: .
DNA: TGTGCCTGGAGTTCGGCTTTTGGTGAGCAGTTCTTC
CDR3: CAWSSAFGEQFF

D: TRBD1
V: TRBV5-1
J: TRBJ1-5
size: many
DNA: TGTGCCAGCAGCTTAGGGGACAGGGGCAATCAGCCCCAGCATTTT
CDR3: CASSLGDRGNQPQHF

D: TRBD2
V: TRBV7-2
J: TRBJ2-7
size: .
DNA: TGTGCCAGCAGCTTAATAACTAGCGGCGAGCAGTACTTC
CDR3: CASSLITSGEQYF

D: TRBD1
V: TRBV29-1
J: TRBJ2-2
size: .
DNA: TGCAGCGTCCGGACGGGACAGGGGGCTGACACCGGGGAGCTGTTTTTT
CDR3: CSVRTGQGADTGELFF

D: TRBD2
V: TRBV20-1
J: TRBJ2-3
size: few
DNA: TGCAGTATAGCGGGAGTGAGGCCAGATACGCAGTATTTT
CDR3: CSIAGVRPDTQYF

D: .
V: TRBV2
J: TRBJ2-1
size: .
DNA: TGTGCCAGCAGCCCGGGGACTCTCAGATCCTACAATGAGCAGTTCTTC
CDR3: CASSPGTLRSYNEQFF

D: .
V: TRBV5-1
J: TRBJ2-2
size: .
DNA: TGCGCCAGCAGCTTGGTCGACAAAACCCCAGGGGCCGGGGAGCTGTTTTTT
CDR3: CASSLVDKTPGAGELFF

D: TRBD1
V: TRBV12-3/TRBV12-4
J: TRBJ2-3
size: .
DNA: TGTGCCAGCAGTTTACGGGACAGTAGAACAGATACGCAGTATTTT
CDR3: CASSLRDSRTDTQYF

D: .
V: TRBV29-1
J: TRBJ2-1
size: .
DNA: TGCAGCGTGAGCCGGGGGGACAGACAGTTCTTC
CDR3: CSVSRGDRQFF

D: TRBD2
V: TRBV11-2
J: TRBJ2-1
size: many
DNA: TGTGCCAGCAGCTTTGTAGCGGGGAACAATGAGCAGTTCTTC
CDR3: CASSFVAGNNEQFF

D: .
V: TRBV30
J: TRBJ2-2
size: few
DNA: TGTGCCTGGAGTGTTGAGGGCACCGGGGAGCTGTTTTTT
CDR3: CAWSVEGTGELFF

D: .
V: TRBV30
J: TRBJ2-3
size: few
DNA: TGTGCCTGGAGCACAGGCTCCGATACGCAGTATTTT
CDR3: CAWSTGSDTQYF

D: TRBD1
V: TRBV29-1
J: TRBJ1-2
size: many
DNA: TGCAGCGGCTTAGACAGGGTGGGAGGCTACACCTTC
CDR3: CSGLDRVGGYTF

D: .
V: TRBV20-1
J: TRBJ2-7
size: .
DNA: TGCAGTGCTAGAGTCACAGGGAGTCCCTACGAGCAGTACTTC
CDR3: CSARVTGSPYEQYF

D: .
V: TRBV6-5
J: TRBJ2-4
size: many
DNA: TGTGCCAGCAGTTACTCGTTGGGGGGAAACATTCAGTACTTC
CDR3: CASSYSLGGNIQYF

D: .
V: TRBV7-9
J: TRBJ2-5
size: many
DNA: TGTGCCAGCAGCTTAACAGCCGCGGAGACCCAGTACTTC
CDR3: CASSLTAAETQYF

D: .
V: TRBV10-1
J: TRBJ1-1
size: .
DNA: TGCGCCACCGCAAAGGACCCCATGAACACTGAAGCTTTCTTT
CDR3: CATAKDPMNTEAFF

D: TRBD2
V: TRBV29-1
J: TRBJ2-2
size: few
DNA: TGCAGCGCCGGCGGACTAGCGGGAGGGCCTAACACCGGGGAGCTGTTTTTT
CDR3: CSAGGLAGGPNTGELFF

D: .
V: TRBV10-3
J: TRBJ2-1
size: many
DNA: TGTGCCATCAGTGAGTCGATTTTAGGGTGGAATGAGCAGTTCTTC
CDR3: CAISESILGWNEQFF

D: .
V: TRBV25-1
J: TRBJ2-1
size: few
DNA: TGTGCCAGCAGTGAGCTACCACGGACTAAAAATTACAATGAGCAGTTCTTC
CDR3: CASSELPRTKNYNEQFF

D: .
V: TRBV4-3
J: TRBJ2-1
size: few
DNA: TGCGCCAGCAGCCAAGTTCGGACTATCCCCAATGAGCAGTTCTTC
CDR3: CASSQVRTIPNEQFF

D: TRBD1
V: TRBV7-2
J: TRBJ2-2
size: few
DNA: TGTGCCAGCAGTCAACGACAGGGGGGGAGCCGGGAGCTGTTTTTT
CDR3: CASSQRQGGSRELFF

D: .
V: TRBV20-1
J: TRBJ2-7
size: .
DNA: TGCAGTGCTAGGTTTTCCGAGCAGTACTTC
CDR3: CSARFSEQYF